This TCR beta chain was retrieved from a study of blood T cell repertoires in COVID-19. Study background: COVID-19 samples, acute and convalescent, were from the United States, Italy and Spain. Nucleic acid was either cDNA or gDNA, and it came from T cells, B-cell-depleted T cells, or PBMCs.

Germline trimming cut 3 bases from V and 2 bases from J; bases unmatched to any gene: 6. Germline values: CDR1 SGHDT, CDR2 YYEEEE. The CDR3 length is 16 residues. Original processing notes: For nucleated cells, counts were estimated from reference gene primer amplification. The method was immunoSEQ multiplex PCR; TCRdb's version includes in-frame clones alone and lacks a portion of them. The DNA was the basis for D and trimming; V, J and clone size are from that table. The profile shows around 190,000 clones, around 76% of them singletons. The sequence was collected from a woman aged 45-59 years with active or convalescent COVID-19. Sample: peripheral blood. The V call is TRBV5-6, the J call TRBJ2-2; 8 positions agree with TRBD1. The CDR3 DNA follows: TGTGCCAGCAGCTCCTCGACAGGGGCCAACACCGGGGAGCTGTTTTTT. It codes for CASSSSTGANTGELFF.